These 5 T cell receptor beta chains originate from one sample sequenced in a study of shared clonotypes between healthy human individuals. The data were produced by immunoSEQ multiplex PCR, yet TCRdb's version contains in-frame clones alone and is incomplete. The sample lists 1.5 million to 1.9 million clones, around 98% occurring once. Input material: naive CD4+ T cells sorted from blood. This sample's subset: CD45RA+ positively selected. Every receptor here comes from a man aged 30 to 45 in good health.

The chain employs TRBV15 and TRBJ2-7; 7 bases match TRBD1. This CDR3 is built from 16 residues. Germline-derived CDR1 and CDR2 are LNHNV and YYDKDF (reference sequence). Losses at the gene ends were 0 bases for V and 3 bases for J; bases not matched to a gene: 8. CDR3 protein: CATSREKTGTYYEQYF. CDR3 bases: TGTGCCACCAGCAGAGAGAAGACAGGGACCTACTACGAGCAGTACTTC.

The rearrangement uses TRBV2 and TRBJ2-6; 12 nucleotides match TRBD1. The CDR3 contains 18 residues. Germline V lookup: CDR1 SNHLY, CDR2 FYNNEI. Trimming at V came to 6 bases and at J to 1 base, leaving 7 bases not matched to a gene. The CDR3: CASRHRDRGRSGANVLTF. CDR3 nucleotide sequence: TGTGCCAGCAGACACCGGGACAGGGGGCGATCTGGGGCCAACGTCCTGACTTTC.

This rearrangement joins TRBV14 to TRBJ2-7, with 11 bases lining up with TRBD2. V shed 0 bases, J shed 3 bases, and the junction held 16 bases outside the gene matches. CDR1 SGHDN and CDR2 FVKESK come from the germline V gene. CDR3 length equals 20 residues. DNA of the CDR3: TGTGCCAGCAGCCAAGATCTATCAGGGACTAGCGGAAGGAGGGACTACGAGCAGTACTTC. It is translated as CASSQDLSGTSGRRDYEQYF.

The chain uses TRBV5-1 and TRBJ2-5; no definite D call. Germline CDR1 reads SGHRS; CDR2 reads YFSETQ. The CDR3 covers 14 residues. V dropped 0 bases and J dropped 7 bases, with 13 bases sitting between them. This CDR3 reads CASSLEANLATQYF. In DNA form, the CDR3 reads TGCGCCAGCAGCTTGGAAGCCAACCTCGCGACCCAGTACTTC.

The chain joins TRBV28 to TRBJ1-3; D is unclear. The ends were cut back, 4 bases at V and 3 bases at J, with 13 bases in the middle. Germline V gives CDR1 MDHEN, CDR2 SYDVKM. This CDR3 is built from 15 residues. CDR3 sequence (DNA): TGTGCCAGCAGTTCGAATTGGGGATTTGGAAACACCATATATTTT. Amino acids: CASSSNWGFGNTIYF.